The rows below give T cell receptor beta chains drawn from one sample of a study of shared clonotypes between healthy human individuals. TCRdb's table, derived via immunoSEQ multiplex PCR, lists solely in-frame clones and lacks some. The table shows 950,000 to 1,300,000 clones, with around 75% occurring only once. The material sequenced was memory CD4+ T cells sorted from blood. All receptors come from a man between 18 and 35 years old in good health. Both conserved end residues are part of each CDR3. D genes are given only for firm matches. The listing skips clone size in some rows; elsewhere it reads once, few, many or a size class.

v_call	j_call	clone_size	d_call	cdr3_nt	cdr3_aa
TRBV6-5	TRBJ1-4	once	TRBD1	TGTGCCAGCAGTTACGCGGGACAGGCGGCTGAAAAACTGTTTTTT	CASSYAGQAAEKLFF
TRBV2	TRBJ2-2	NA	NA	TGTGCCACCCCGCCCGTCGGGGGGCCATGGACCGGGGAGCTGTTTTTT	CATPPVGGPWTGELFF
TRBV19	TRBJ1-5	once	NA	TGTGCCAGTATCAAGCTAGGGAGCAATCAGCCCCAGCATTTT	CASIKLGSNQPQHF
TRBV7-8	TRBJ2-2	few	NA	TGTGCCAGCAGCGCCAACGCGAACACCGGGGAGCTGTTTTTT	CASSANANTGELFF
TRBV30	TRBJ1-2	NA	TRBD1	TGTGCCTGGAGGGAGGGGGCGAGTTATGGCTACACCTTC	CAWREGASYGYTF
TRBV18	TRBJ1-2	NA	TRBD1	TGTGCCAGCTCACCTGGACAGGGGGGTAACTATGGCTACACCTTC	CASSPGQGGNYGYTF
TRBV5-1	TRBJ1-2	NA	NA	TGCGCCACCAGGAGAGGTTTAGTGGAGAAAGACTATGGCTACACCTTC	CATRRGLVEKDYGYTF
TRBV2	TRBJ1-5	NA	NA	TGTGCCAGCAAGTCCGGGTCCGGCAATCAGCCCCAGCATTTT	CASKSGSGNQPQHF
TRBV6-1	TRBJ1-6	NA	NA	TGTGCCAGCAGTAATAAACAGGGCGGGAATTCACCCCTCCACTTT	CASSNKQGGNSPLHF
TRBV29-1	TRBJ1-1	NA	NA	TGCAGCGTTTATCCCGCGAATACTGAAGCTTTCTTT	CSVYPANTEAFF
TRBV6-1	TRBJ2-7	few	TRBD1	TGTGCCAGCAGTCCGGGACAGAGAACCTACGAGCAGTACTTC	CASSPGQRTYEQYF
TRBV30	TRBJ2-1	NA	NA	TGTGCCTGGAGCGACGTGAACGAGCAGTTCTTC	CAWSDVNEQFF
TRBV10-1	TRBJ2-7	NA	NA	TGCGCCAGAACAGGGAACTCCTACGAGCAGTACTTC	CARTGNSYEQYF
TRBV7-2	TRBJ2-1	NA	TRBD1	TGTGCCAGCAGCGGACAGGGGAGGTATGAGCAGTTCTTC	CASSGQGRYEQFF
TRBV7-3	TRBJ2-5	NA	NA	TGTGCCAGCAGCTTCGGGGGCCGGGAGACCCAGTACTTC	CASSFGGRETQYF
TRBV28	TRBJ1-5	NA	TRBD1	TGTGCCAGCAGTTCCACTCCAGGGGGCTCCAGGCAGCCCCAGCATTTT	CASSSTPGGSRQPQHF
TRBV6-9	TRBJ2-6	NA	TRBD1	TGTGCCAGCAGTTATGCGAACGACAGGGTGGACTCTGGGGCCAACGTCCTGACTTTC	CASSYANDRVDSGANVLTF
TRBV6-5	TRBJ1-2	NA	NA	TGTGCCAGCAGCTCTCCTAACTATGGCTACACCTTC	CASSSPNYGYTF
TRBV5-6	TRBJ2-7	NA	TRBD1	TGTGCCAGCAGCTTGACAGGGACAGGGCTCAGCTCCTACGAGCAGTACTTC	CASSLTGTGLSSYEQYF